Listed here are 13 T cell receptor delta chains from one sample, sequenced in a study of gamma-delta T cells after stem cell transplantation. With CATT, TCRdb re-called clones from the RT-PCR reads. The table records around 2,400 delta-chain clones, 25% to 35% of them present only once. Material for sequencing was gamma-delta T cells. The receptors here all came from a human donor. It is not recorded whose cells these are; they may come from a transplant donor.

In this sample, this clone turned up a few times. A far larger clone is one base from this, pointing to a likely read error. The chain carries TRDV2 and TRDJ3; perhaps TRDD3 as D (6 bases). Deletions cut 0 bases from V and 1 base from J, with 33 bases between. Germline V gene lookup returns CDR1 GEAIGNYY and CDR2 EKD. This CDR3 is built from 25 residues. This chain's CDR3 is CACDTVSGRGTPLRLSSWDTRQMFF. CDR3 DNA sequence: TGTGCCTGTGACACCGTGAGTGGACGGGGGACCCCGCTTCGTTTATCGTCCTGGGACACCCGACAGATGTTTTTC.

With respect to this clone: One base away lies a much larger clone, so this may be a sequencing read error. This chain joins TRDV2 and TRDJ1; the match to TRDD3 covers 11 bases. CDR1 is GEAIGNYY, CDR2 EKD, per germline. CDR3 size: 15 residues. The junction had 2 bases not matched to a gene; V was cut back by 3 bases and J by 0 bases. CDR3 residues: CACDLLGDNTDKLIF. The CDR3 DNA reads TGTGCCTGTGACTTACTGGGGGATAACACCGATAAACTCATCTTT.

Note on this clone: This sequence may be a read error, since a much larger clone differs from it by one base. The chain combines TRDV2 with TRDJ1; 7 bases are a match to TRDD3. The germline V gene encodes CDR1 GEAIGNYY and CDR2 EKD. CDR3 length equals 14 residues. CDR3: CAGDNLGDTDKLIF. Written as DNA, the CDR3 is TGTGCCGGTGACAACCTGGGGGACACCGATAAACTCATCTTT.

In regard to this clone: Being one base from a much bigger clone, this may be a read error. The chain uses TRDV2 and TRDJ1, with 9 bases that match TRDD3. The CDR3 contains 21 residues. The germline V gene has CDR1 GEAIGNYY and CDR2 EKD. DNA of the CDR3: TGTGCCCGTGACACCGTTAAGGCCCCTGTCGGGGGATACAGAGACACCGATAAACTCATCTTT. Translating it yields CARDTVKAPVGGYRDTDKLIF.

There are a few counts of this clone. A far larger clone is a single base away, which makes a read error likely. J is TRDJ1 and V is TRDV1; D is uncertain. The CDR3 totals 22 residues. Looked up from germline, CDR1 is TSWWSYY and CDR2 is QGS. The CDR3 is CALRDLRLVWFDTPDYTDKLIF. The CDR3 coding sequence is TGTGCTCTTAGGGACTTACGGCTGGTTTGGTTTGACACTCCCGACTACACCGATAAACTCATCTTT.

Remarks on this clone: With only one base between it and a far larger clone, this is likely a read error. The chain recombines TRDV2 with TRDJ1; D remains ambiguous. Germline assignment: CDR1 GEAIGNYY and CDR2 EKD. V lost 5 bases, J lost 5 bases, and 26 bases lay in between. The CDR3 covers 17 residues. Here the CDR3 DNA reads TGTGCCTGTGGCACATTAGGGGTCGGAATGCGAGAAGATAAACTCATCTTT. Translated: CACGTLGVGMREDKLIF.

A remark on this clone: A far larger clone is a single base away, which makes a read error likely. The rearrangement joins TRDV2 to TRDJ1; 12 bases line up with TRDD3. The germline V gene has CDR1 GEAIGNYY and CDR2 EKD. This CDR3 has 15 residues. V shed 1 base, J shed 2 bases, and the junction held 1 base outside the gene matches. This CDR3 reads CACDTLGDTTDKLIF. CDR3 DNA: TGTGCCTGTGACACACTGGGGGATACAACCGATAAACTCATCTTT.

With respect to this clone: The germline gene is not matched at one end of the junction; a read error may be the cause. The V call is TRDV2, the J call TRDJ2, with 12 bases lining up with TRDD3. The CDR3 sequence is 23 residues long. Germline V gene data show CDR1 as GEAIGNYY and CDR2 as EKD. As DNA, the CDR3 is TGTGCCTGTGACAATATACCGACAATACTGGGGGATACCTCCCTTCCAACTTTGACAGCACAATTCTTC. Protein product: CACDNIPTILGDTSLPTLTAQFF.

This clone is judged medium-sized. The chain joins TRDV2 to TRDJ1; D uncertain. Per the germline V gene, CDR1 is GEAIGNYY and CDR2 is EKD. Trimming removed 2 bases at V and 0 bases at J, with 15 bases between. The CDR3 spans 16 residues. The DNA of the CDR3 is TGTGCCTGTGACAAACTTTCCCCCTCGTACACCGATAAACTCATCTTT. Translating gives CACDKLSPSYTDKLIF.

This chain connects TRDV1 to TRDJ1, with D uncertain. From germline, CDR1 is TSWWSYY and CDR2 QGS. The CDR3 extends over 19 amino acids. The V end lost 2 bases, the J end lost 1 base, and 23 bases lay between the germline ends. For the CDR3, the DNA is TGTGCTCTTGGGGAATTGTTAAAGAGGTGGTACGTATTCACCGATAAACTCATCTTT. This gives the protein CALGELLKRWYVFTDKLIF.

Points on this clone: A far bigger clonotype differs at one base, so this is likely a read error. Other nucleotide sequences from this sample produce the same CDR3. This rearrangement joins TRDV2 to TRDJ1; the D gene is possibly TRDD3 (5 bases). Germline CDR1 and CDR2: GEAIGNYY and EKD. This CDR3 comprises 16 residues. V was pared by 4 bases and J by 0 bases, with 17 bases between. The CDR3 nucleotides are TGTGCCTGTGATACCGTGGGGAGCTTGTACACCGATAAACTCATCTTT. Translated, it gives CACDTVGSLYTDKLIF.

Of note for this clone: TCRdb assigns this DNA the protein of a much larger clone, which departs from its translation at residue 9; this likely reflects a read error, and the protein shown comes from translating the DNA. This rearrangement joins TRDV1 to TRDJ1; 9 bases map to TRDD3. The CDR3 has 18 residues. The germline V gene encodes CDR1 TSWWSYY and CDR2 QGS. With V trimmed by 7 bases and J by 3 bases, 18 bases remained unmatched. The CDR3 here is CALDSGPFRGDTSDKLIF. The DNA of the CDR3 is TGTGCTCTTGATTCAGGGCCCTTCCGGGGGGATACATCCGATAAACTCATCTTT.

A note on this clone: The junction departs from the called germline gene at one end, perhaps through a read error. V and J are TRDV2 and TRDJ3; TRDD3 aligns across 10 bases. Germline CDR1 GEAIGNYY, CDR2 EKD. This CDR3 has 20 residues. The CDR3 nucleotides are TGTGCCTGTGACGCGAACTGGGGGATGACTAGCTCCTGTGACACCCGACCGATGTTTTTC. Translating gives CACDANWGMTSSCDTRPMFF.